Reported below is one T cell receptor beta chain. Unique molecular identifiers featured in how the TCRbeta library was prepared. TCRdb called the PCR reads again in MiXCR, with one record for every CDR3 protein. The table has approximately 520,000 distinct CDR3 sequences, about 30% seen once. This sample was included in a study of T-cell reconstitution after alpha-beta-depleted transplantation in children. CDR1 is SGHKS, CDR2 YYEKEE, per germline (reference sequence). The CDR3 contains 15 residues. V was shortened by 0 bases and J by 9 bases, with 15 bases between the two germline ends. The sample was PBMCs from the stem cell graft donor, taken from the stem cell graft. The chain combines TRBV5-5 with TRBJ2-2; the D gene is possibly TRBD1 (6 bases). The TCR sequence derives from a human donor who donated a stem cell graft to a child with aplastic anemia. CDR3 loop: CASSLGGTHLRELFF. For the CDR3, the DNA is TGTGCCAGCAGCTTGGGGGGGACACACCTGCGGGAGCTGTTTTTT. The whole variable domain, filled in from reference TRBV5-5 and TRBJ2-2, reads DAGVTQSPTHLIKTRGQQVTLRCSPISGHKSVSWYQQVLGQGPQFIFQYYEKEERGRGNFPDRFSARQFPNYSSELNVNALLLGDSALYLCASSLGGTHLRELFFGEGSRLTVL.